A single sample is the source of the 27 T cell receptor beta chains below, sequenced in a study of T-cell reconstitution after alpha-beta-depleted transplantation in children. Unique molecular identifiers were incorporated when the TCRbeta library was constructed. Each CDR3 protein is one row after TCRdb ran MiXCR on the PCR reads. This table holds around 700,000 distinct CDR3 sequences, around 14% found once. The sequenced sample was PBMCs, obtained before TCRalphabeta/CD19-depleted stem cell transplant. Receptors were obtained from a girl aged 2 to 10 with congenital amegakaryocytic thrombocytopenia, due to receive a stem cell transplant.

This clonotype was detected many times. The chain combines TRBV29-1 with TRBJ2-2; D is perhaps TRBD1 (5 bases). V was trimmed by 1 base and J by 6 bases, leaving 12 bases between them. This CDR3 comprises 14 residues. Germline lookup yields CDR1 SQVTM and CDR2 ANQGSEA. The DNA of the CDR3 is TGCAGCGTTGAAGGGCAGGGCTTCTCCGGGGAGCTGTTTTTT. This translates into CSVEGQGFSGELFF.

Many counts were recorded for this clonotype. This chain uses TRBV5-1 with TRBJ2-5; D is unresolved. CDR3 size: 14 residues. Germline CDR1 SGHRS, CDR2 YFSETQ. Trimming shortened V by 0 bases and J by 2 bases, and 8 bases separated the two germline ends. In DNA form, the CDR3 reads TGCGCCAGCAGCTTGGAGACCAGGCAAGAGACCCAGTACTTC. As protein: CASSLETRQETQYF.

Many counts were recorded for this clonotype. The chain has TRBV29-1 and TRBJ1-5; 7 bases are a match to TRBD1. This CDR3 has 13 residues. Unmatched junction bases numbered 7, after V lost 7 bases and J lost 4 bases. CDR1 and CDR2 from the germline V gene are SQVTM and ANQGSEA. The CDR3 loop reads CSARTGVNQPQHF. As DNA, the CDR3 is TGCAGCGCTAGGACAGGAGTTAATCAGCCCCAGCATTTT.

This clonotype was picked up many times. This chain uses TRBV20-1 with TRBJ2-3; D is perhaps TRBD1 (5 bases). Germline assignment: CDR1 DFQATT and CDR2 SNEGSKA (reference sequence). This CDR3 is built from 14 residues. The V end was cut by 3 bases, the J end by 2 bases, with 12 bases between. CDR3: CSASAGIPTDTQYF. CDR3 nucleotide sequence: TGCAGTGCTAGCGCAGGGATCCCCACAGATACGCAGTATTTT.

This clonotype was seen a few times. V is TRBV7-2 and J is TRBJ2-7; D might be TRBD1 (6 bases). V lost 5 bases and J 1 base, leaving 12 bases between the germline ends. Germline V gene lookup returns CDR1 SGHTA and CDR2 FQGNSA. The CDR3 is made up of 14 amino acids. The CDR3 DNA reads TGTGCCAGCAGCCGCCACAGGGTTTCCTACGAGCAGTACTTC. Its translation is CASSRHRVSYEQYF.

In its sample, this clonotype was seen many times. This chain connects TRBV28 to TRBJ1-1; D remains ambiguous. Germline lookup yields CDR1 MDHEN and CDR2 SYDVKM. The CDR3 is 16 amino acids. The ends were cut back, 4 bases at V and 0 bases at J, with 15 bases in the middle. The CDR3 DNA is TGTGCCAGCAGTTCCCCTAGAACCCGGGTGAACACTGAAGCTTTCTTT. Translated, it gives CASSSPRTRVNTEAFF.

This clonotype was detected only a few times. The chain combines TRBV20-1 with TRBJ2-3; 13 bases align to TRBD2. Trimming took 6 bases from V and 0 from J; bases not matched to a gene: 3. Germline V gene lookup returns CDR1 DFQATT and CDR2 SNEGSKA (reference sequence). This CDR3 spans 15 amino acids. CDR3 in amino acids: CSAGTSGTSTDTQYF. The CDR3 DNA reads TGCAGTGCCGGGACTAGCGGGACTAGCACAGATACGCAGTATTTT.

The chain is built from TRBV7-7 and TRBJ2-5, with TRBD2 as a possible D gene (7 bases). The CDR3 is made up of 15 amino acids. Germline CDR1 and CDR2: SSHAT and FNYEAQ (reference sequence). V lost 5 bases and J 5 bases, leaving 18 bases between the germline ends. Written as DNA, the CDR3 is TGTGCCAGCAGCCCGAGGCGGACTAGGGGGGAGACCCAGTACTTC. Translation: CASSPRRTRGETQYF. The full variable domain, completed using reference TRBV7-7 and TRBJ2-5, is GAGVSQSPRYKVTKRGQDVTLRCDPISSHATLYWYQQALGQGPEFLTYFNYEAQPDKSGLPSDRFSAERPEGSISTLTIQRTEQRDSAMYRCASSPRRTRGETQYFGPGTRLLVL.

This sequence joins TRBV7-8 and TRBJ1-4; D ambiguous. Germline V gene lookup returns CDR1 SGHVS and CDR2 FQNEAQ. Between the trimmed V and J ends, which lost 3 bases and 4 bases, there was a span of 9 bases. The CDR3 extends over 14 amino acids. The CDR3 DNA reads TGTGCCAGCAGCTTTTACAGACTTAATGAAAAACTGTTTTTT. It yields the protein CASSFYRLNEKLFF.

This clonotype turned up a few times. This chain connects TRBV15 to TRBJ2-7; D possibly corresponds to TRBD1 (6 bases). Germline assignment: CDR1 LNHNV and CDR2 YYDKDF (reference sequence). There are 15 residues in the CDR3. V was cut by 2 bases and J by 0 bases, with 11 bases left in between. The CDR3 sequence is CATSRIGQLSYEQYF. CDR3 DNA sequence: TGTGCCACCAGCAGAATAGGACAGCTCTCCTACGAGCAGTACTTC.

This clonotype was recorded a few times. This chain joins TRBV5-5 and TRBJ2-2; 9 bases are a match to TRBD2. Germline V gene data show CDR1 as SGHKS and CDR2 as YYEKEE (reference sequence). This CDR3 has 16 amino acids. Germline trimming cut 4 bases from V and 1 base from J; bases unmatched to any gene: 5. The CDR3, as DNA: TGTGCCAGCAGCACATCTAGCGGGAAGAACACCGGGGAGCTGTTTTTT. As protein: CASSTSSGKNTGELFF.

The chain is built from TRBV18 and TRBJ2-3; 9 positions agree with TRBD1. The J segment lost 2 bases and the V segment lost 3 bases, leaving 12 bases of the junction unmatched. The CDR3 sequence is 18 residues long. Germline assignment: CDR1 KGHSH and CDR2 LQKENI. The DNA for the CDR3 is TGTGCCAGCTCACCTCCCGGGACAGGGTTCGAGGACACAGATACGCAGTATTTT. Amino acids: CASSPPGTGFEDTDTQYF. Full variable domain (remainder filled in from reference TRBV18 and TRBJ2-3): NAGVMQNPRHLVRRRGQEARLRCSPMKGHSHVYWYRQLPEEGLKFMVYLQKENIIDESGMPKERFSAEFPKEGPSILRIQQVVRGDSAAYFCASSPPGTGFEDTDTQYFGPGTRLTVL.

This clonotype was seen more than once but under ten times. This chain uses TRBV28 with TRBJ2-3; a possible D gene is TRBD1 (6 bases). The CDR3 is 17 amino acids. The V gene lost 6 bases and the J gene lost 0 bases, with 19 bases spanning the gap. Germline CDR1 is MDHEN and CDR2 is SYDVKM. DNA for the CDR3: TGTGCCAGCAGGGGACAAGGAAGGTGGAAGAGCACAGATACGCAGTATTTT. It codes for CASRGQGRWKSTDTQYF.

The CDR3, as DNA: TGTGCCAGCAGCCCCAATGGATTGGTCACAGATACGCAGTATTTT. Protein: CASSPNGLVTDTQYF. V gene TRBV9 combines with J gene TRBJ2-3; no clear D gene. This CDR3 is built from 15 residues. Trimming took off 4 bases at V and 2 bases at J, with 14 bases between the two ends. Germline V lookup: CDR1 SGDLS, CDR2 YYNGEE.

The V and J genes are TRBV11-2 and TRBJ2-3; 7 positions match TRBD1. The CDR3 runs 15 residues. V lost 6 bases to trimming and J lost 3 bases; unmatched junction nucleotides: 9. The V gene's germline CDR1 is SGHAT and CDR2 FQNNGV. CDR3 nucleotide sequence: TGTGCCAGCAGGGACCGGGACAGAGTGACAGATACGCAGTATTTT. Translation gives CASRDRDRVTDTQYF.

In its sample, this clonotype was seen a few times. This chain links TRBV5-8 with TRBJ1-4, with TRBD1 matching over 7 bases. CDR1 is SGHTS, CDR2 YDEGEE, per germline. The J segment lost 9 bases and the V segment lost 4 bases, leaving 9 bases of the junction unmatched. The CDR3 contains 14 residues. The CDR3 coding sequence is TGTGCCAGCAGCCCACGGACAGGACTAAAAAAACTGTTTTTT. Amino acids: CASSPRTGLKKLFF.

This clonotype has a handful of counts. The V gene is TRBV30, the J gene TRBJ2-7; the D gene is possibly TRBD1 (6 bases). V shed 0 bases and J shed 12 bases, with 15 bases lying between them. This CDR3 has 12 amino acids. CDR1 GTSNPN and CDR2 SVGIG come from the germline V gene (reference sequence). The CDR3 spells CAWSVGQRRGYF. CDR3 DNA sequence: TGTGCCTGGAGTGTCGGACAGAGAAGGGGGTACTTC.

This clonotype was seen repeatedly, ten times or more. The V gene is TRBV5-1, the J gene TRBJ2-3; no clear D gene. Deletions cut 4 bases from V and 0 bases from J, with 9 bases between. The CDR3 consists of 14 residues. Per the germline V gene, CDR1 is SGHRS and CDR2 is YFSETQ. The CDR3 sequence is CASSLEKSTDTQYF. CDR3 DNA: TGCGCCAGCAGCCTTGAAAAAAGCACAGATACGCAGTATTTT.

This clonotype was counted between two and nine times. V is TRBV15 and J is TRBJ1-4; perhaps TRBD1 as D (6 bases). Looked up from germline, CDR1 is LNHNV and CDR2 is YYDKDF (reference sequence). The CDR3 loop spans 14 amino acids. Trimming stripped 6 bases from V and 8 bases from J, with 16 bases between. The CDR3 nucleotides read TGTGCCACCAGGAAACAGGGAGTAAACGAAAAACTGTTTTTT. Translating gives CATRKQGVNEKLFF.

This clonotype was observed many times. This chain joins TRBV5-1 and TRBJ2-1; D unclear. The CDR3 is made up of 12 amino acids. Germline values: CDR1 SGHRS, CDR2 YFSETQ. With 1 base removed from V and 8 bases from J, the gap between germline ends came to 7 bases. The CDR3, as DNA: TGCGCCAGCAGCTTGTTTGGCGATGAGCAGTTCTTC. It translates to CASSLFGDEQFF.

The chain couples TRBV21-1 to TRBJ1-1. TRBV21-1 is a known pseudogene. CDR3 length equals 14 residues. CDR3 in amino acids: CASSLNRLRQEAFF. DNA for the CDR3: TGTGCCAGCAGCCTAAATAGGCTGCGACAAGAAGCTTTCTTT.

This clonotype was recorded many times. The V gene is TRBV20-1, the J gene TRBJ1-2; D is uncertain. Between the trimmed V and J ends, which lost 2 bases and 1 base, there was a span of 8 bases. In germline, CDR1 is DFQATT, CDR2 SNEGSKA (reference sequence). The CDR3 runs 13 residues. CDR3 sequence reads: CSARSRSNYGYTF. CDR3 DNA: TGCAGTGCTAGAAGCAGGAGTAACTATGGCTACACCTTC.

This clonotype was recorded many times. The J gene is TRBJ1-1, the V gene TRBV20-1; a weak D match, TRBD1 (5 bases). This CDR3 has 16 amino acids. V lost 8 bases and J lost 0, with 22 bases in between. Per the germline V gene, CDR1 is DFQATT and CDR2 is SNEGSKA (reference sequence). CDR3 DNA sequence: TGCAGTACATACGGGGCAGGGCCGATCATGAACACTGAAGCTTTCTTT. It specifies CSTYGAGPIMNTEAFF.

This clonotype was seen a handful of times. The genes are TRBV20-1 and TRBJ2-3; no firm D call. Trimming pared 1 base from V and 2 bases from J, leaving 4 bases between. The CDR3 runs 12 residues. Germline values: CDR1 DFQATT, CDR2 SNEGSKA (reference sequence). The CDR3 DNA sequence: TGCAGTGCTAGAGCCACCACAGATACGCAGTATTTT. Encoded protein: CSARATTDTQYF.

This clonotype was detected ten times or more. V usage is TRBV4-1 and J usage is TRBJ2-2, with 7 bases identical to TRBD1. The ends lost 1 base at V and 8 bases at J; junction bases unmatched: 13. The V gene's germline CDR1 is MGHRA and CDR2 YSYEKL. There are 17 residues in the CDR3. This CDR3 is CASSQVPTTGAAGELFF. CDR3 nucleotide sequence: TGCGCCAGCAGCCAAGTCCCTACCACAGGGGCGGCGGGGGAGCTGTTTTTT.

This clonotype was found many times. The chain couples TRBV4-2 to TRBJ2-7; 11 bases map to TRBD2. Looked up from germline, CDR1 is LGHNA and CDR2 is YNFKEQ. The CDR3 is made up of 14 amino acids. V was clipped by 3 bases and J by 6 bases; unmatched bases: 4. The CDR3 bases are TGTGCCAGCAGCCAGCTCCTAGCGGGAGGCGAGCAGTACTTC. This codes for CASSQLLAGGEQYF.

This clonotype has more than one count but fewer than ten. The chain uses TRBV3-1 and TRBJ2-2; no definite D call. This CDR3 region has 14 residues. V gave up 5 bases and J gave up 8 bases, with 15 bases separating them. CDR1 LGHDT and CDR2 YNNKEL come from the germline V gene (reference sequence). CDR3 sequence (DNA): TGTGCCAGCAGCTCGTCGACGACACCAGGGGAGCTGTTTTTT. This translates into CASSSSTTPGELFF.